This T cell receptor beta chain is drawn from a study of T-cell memory formation after mild COVID-19. This clonotype has just a few counts. What it binds is unknown. A 5'RACE reaction primed in the constant segment made cDNA libraries of TCR alpha and TCR beta, and these carried sample barcodes and UMIs. TCRdb recomputed calls from the 5' RACE reads with MiXCR, one row per CDR3 protein. The sample has hundreds of thousands of distinct CDR3 sequences, around 21% seen once. CDR3 length equals 17 residues. V trimming: 8 bases; J trimming: 6 bases; junction bases outside the gene matches: 15. The study's findings and limits: Researchers found some responding clones in pre-infection memory, a sign that cross-reactive memory joined. A second wave expanding day 15 to 37 was CD4+-biased; contracting clones were balanced. Day 37-peaking second-wave clones had unconfirmed SARS-CoV-2 specificity.

This TCR derives from an adult woman who had mild COVID-19 (a few samples of this study predate the infection). Cell type and time point are not known. This rearrangement joins TRBV12-3 or TRBV12-4 to TRBJ2-2; 10 bases match TRBD1. Material for sequencing was PBMCs or a T cell subset sorted from them (not recorded which). The CDR3 DNA follows: TGTGCCAGCTCTCGATGGAGAAGGGACAGGGGACCCGGGGAGCTGTTTTTT. It translates to CASSRWRRDRGPGELFF.